This TCR beta chain was identified in a study of human T cells and chemical hapten exposure. Study-wide context: Donors were sensitized with 2% DPC on the upper inner arm. The variation in per-sample TCR yields arose mainly from small differences in pooled library volumes.

Time point specified: patch test 2, 6 weeks after DPC sensitization. Regarding treatment: therapeutic diphenylcyclopropenone sensitization with weekly scalp DPC. TCRdb re-called the RACE reads through MiXCR, storing one row per CDR3 protein. The table includes 95,000 or so distinct CDR3 sequences, about an eighth detected once. The V end lost 1 base, the J end lost 1 base, and 8 bases lay between the germline ends. Germline V gives CDR1 SGHNT, CDR2 YYREEE (reference sequence). This CDR3 is built from 14 residues. This clonotype was seen ten or more times. The source was whole blood, collected in connection with sensitization to the hapten diphenylcyclopropenone (DPC). The chain has TRBV5-4 and TRBJ1-1; D is uncertain. This clonotype was obtained from a woman aged 40 to 55 with alopecia areata. Some clones in this sample may be carry-over from other donors' samples. The CDR3 loop is CASSLMGPNTEAFF. In nucleotides, the CDR3 is TGTGCCAGCAGCTTGATGGGTCCGAACACTGAAGCTTTCTTT. Full variable domain (outside the CDR3, taken from reference TRBV5-4 and TRBJ1-1): ETGVTQSPTHLIKTRGQQVTLRCSSQSGHNTVSWYQQALGQGPQFIFQYYREEENGRGNFPPRFSGLQFPNYSSELNVNALELDDSALYLCASSLMGPNTEAFFGQGTRLTVV.